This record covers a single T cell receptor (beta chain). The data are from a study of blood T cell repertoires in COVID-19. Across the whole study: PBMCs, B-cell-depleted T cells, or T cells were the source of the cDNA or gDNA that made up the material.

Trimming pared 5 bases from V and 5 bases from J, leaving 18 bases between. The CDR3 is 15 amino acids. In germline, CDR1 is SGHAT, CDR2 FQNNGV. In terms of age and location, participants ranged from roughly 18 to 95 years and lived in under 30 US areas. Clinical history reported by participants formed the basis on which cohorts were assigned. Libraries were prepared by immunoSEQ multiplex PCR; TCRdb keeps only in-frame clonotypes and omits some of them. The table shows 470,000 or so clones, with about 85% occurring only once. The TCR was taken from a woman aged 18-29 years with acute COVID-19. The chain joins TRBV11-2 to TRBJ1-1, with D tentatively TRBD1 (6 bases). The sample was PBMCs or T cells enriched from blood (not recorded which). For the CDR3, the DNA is TGTGCCAGCAGCCCCCGGGGGGAGGGGGTTACTGAAGCTTTCTTT. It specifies CASSPRGEGVTEAFF.